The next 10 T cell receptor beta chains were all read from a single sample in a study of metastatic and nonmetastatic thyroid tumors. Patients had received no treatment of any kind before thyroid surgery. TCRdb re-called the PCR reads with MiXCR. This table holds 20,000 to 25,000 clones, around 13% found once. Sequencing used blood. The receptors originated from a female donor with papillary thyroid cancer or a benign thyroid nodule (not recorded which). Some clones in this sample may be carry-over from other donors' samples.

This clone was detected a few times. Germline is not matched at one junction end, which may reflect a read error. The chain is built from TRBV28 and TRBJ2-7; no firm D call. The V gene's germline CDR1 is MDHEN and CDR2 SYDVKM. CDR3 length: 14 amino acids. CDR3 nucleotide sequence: TGTGCCAGCAGTTTCGTACGTTTCCCCTACGATCAGTACTTC. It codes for CASSFVRFPYDQYF.

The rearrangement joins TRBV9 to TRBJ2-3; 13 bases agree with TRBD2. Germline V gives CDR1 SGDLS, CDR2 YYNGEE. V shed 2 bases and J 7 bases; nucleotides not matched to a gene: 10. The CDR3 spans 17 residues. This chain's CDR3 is CASSVTTGTSGTNTQYF. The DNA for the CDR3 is TGTGCCAGCAGCGTGACGACAGGGACTAGCGGGACGAATACGCAGTATTTT. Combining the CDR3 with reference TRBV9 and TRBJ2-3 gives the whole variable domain DSGVTQTPKHLITATGQRVTLRCSPRSGDLSVYWYQQSLDQGLQFLIQYYNGEERAKGNILERFSAQQFPDLHSELNLSSLELGDSALYFCASSVTTGTSGTNTQYFGPGTRLTVL.

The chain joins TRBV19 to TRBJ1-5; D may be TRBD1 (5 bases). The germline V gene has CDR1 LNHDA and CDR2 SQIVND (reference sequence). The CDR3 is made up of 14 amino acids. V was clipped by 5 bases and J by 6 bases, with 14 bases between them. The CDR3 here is CASSDQKGTQPQHF. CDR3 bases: TGTGCCAGTAGTGACCAAAAGGGGACTCAGCCCCAGCATTTT.

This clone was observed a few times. The CDR3 is CASSLGGWEQFF. The CDR3 DNA sequence: TGTGCCAGCAGCTTGGGGGGCTGGGAGCAGTTCTTC. This chain connects TRBV7-9 to TRBJ2-1; the D call may be TRBD1 or TRBD2 (6 bases each). Germline CDR1 and CDR2: SEHNR and FQNEAQ (reference sequence). V dropped 3 bases and J dropped 10 bases, with 10 bases sitting between them. The CDR3 covers 12 residues.

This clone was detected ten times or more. CDR3 DNA: TGCAGTGCTACCGGGACTCCATCCTACGAGCAGTACTTC. Protein sequence: CSATGTPSYEQYF. This rearrangement joins TRBV20-1 to TRBJ2-7; possibly TRBD2 for D (6 bases). Trimming took off 4 bases at V and 1 base at J, with 11 bases between the two ends. CDR3 length equals 13 residues. In germline, CDR1 is DFQATT, CDR2 SNEGSKA (reference sequence).

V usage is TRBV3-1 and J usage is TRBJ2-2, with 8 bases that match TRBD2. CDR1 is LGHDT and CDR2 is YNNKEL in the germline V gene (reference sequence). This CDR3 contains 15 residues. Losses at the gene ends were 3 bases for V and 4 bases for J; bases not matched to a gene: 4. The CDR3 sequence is CASSHSGAGTGELFF. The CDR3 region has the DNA TGTGCCAGCAGCCATAGCGGGGCGGGCACCGGGGAGCTGTTTTTT.

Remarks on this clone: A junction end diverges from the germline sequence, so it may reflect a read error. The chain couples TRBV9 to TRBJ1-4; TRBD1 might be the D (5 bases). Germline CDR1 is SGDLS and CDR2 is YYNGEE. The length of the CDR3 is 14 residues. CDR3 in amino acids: CASGVAPDSEKLFF. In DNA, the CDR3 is TGTGCCAGCGGCGTAGCTCCCGACAGTGAAAAACTGTTTTTT.

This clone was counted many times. CDR3 region: CASSPDRGRPYGYTF. In DNA, the CDR3 is TGTGCCAGCTCCCCAGACAGGGGGCGTCCCTATGGCTACACCTTC. The chain joins TRBV18 to TRBJ1-2, with TRBD1 identical over 10 bases. The CDR3 has 15 amino acids. V was pared by 6 bases and J by 4 bases, with 8 bases of the junction left unmatched. CDR1 and CDR2 from the germline V gene are KGHSH and LQKENI.

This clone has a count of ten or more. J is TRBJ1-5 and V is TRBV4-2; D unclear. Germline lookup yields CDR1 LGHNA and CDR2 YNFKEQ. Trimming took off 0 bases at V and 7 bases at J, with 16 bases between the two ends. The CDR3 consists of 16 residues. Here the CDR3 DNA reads TGTGCCAGCAGCCAAGATATCGGGATGGGTAGACAGCCCCAGCATTTT. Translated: CASSQDIGMGRQPQHF.

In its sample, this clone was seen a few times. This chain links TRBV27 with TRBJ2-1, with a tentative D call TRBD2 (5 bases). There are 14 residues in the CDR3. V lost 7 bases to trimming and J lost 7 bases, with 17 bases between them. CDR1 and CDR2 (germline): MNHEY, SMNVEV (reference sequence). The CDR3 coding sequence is TGTGCCAGCACACTATCGGGATGTGGGAATGAGCAGTTCTTC. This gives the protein CASTLSGCGNEQFF.